These T cell receptor beta chains were read from a single sample in a study of control samples from healthy donors and cancer patients. Sequenced by immunoSEQ multiplex PCR; TCRdb stores in-frame clones only, minus some. The table shows under 70,000 clones, with about 96% occurring only once. Material: blood. These receptors were taken from a woman in her late teens or twenties in good health. The CDR3 runs from the conserved cysteine through the conserved F or W. D genes are given only for firm matches. Some rows have no size entry. The others give once, few or many, or a class for an expanded clone.

d_gene,v_gene,abundance,j_gene,CDR3nt,CDR3aa
NA,TRBV3-1/TRBV3-2,NA,TRBJ1-2,TGTGCCAGCAGCCAAGGTCAAAACAGCCGAGGCTACACCTTC,CASSQGQNSRGYTF
TRBD1,TRBV30,NA,TRBJ2-7,TGTGCCTGGAGTCCGGGACAGACCTTCTCCTACGAGCAGTACTTC,CAWSPGQTFSYEQYF
NA,TRBV5-1,once,TRBJ1-3,TGCGCCAGCAGCTTGGAAGGGGGTAGCTCTGGAAACACCATATATTTT,CASSLEGGSSGNTIYF
TRBD1,TRBV30,NA,TRBJ1-1,TGTGCCGCCAGGGGACAGGGTTACACTGAAGCTTTCTTT,CAARGQGYTEAFF
TRBD2,TRBV4-1,NA,TRBJ2-1,TGCGCCAGCAGCCTAGCGGGGGAATCCTACAATGAGCAGTTCTTC,CASSLAGESYNEQFF
NA,TRBV6-2/TRBV6-3,NA,TRBJ2-2,TGTGCCAGCAGTTCAGGGGAGGGTAACACCGGGGAGCTGTTTTTT,CASSSGEGNTGELFF
NA,TRBV3-1/TRBV3-2,NA,TRBJ1-1,TGTGCCAGCAGCCCCCCCGGGACGGCCTTTATGGAAGCTTTCTTT,CASSPPGTAFMEAFF
NA,TRBV19,NA,TRBJ1-6,TGTGCCAGTCGTCCCAGGGCCAATTCACCCCTCCACTTT,CASRPRANSPLHF
NA,TRBV27,once,TRBJ1-2,TGTGCCAGCAGACCCACAGGGTCGGTCTATGGCTACACCTTC,CASRPTGSVYGYTF
TRBD2,TRBV6-5,NA,TRBJ2-1,TGTGCCAGCAGTTACGAAGCGGGGAACCCCTACAATGAGCAGTTCTTC,CASSYEAGNPYNEQFF
TRBD1,TRBV14,few,TRBJ2-5,TGTGCCAGCAGCCCAGGACAGGTGGGGGAGACCCAGTACTTC,CASSPGQVGETQYF
TRBD1,TRBV15,NA,TRBJ1-3,TGTGCCACCAGCAGGAGACAGGGATTCTCTGGAAACACCATATATTTT,CATSRRQGFSGNTIYF
TRBD1,TRBV6-2/TRBV6-3,NA,TRBJ1-6,TGTGCCAGCAGTTACGTGGGACAGGGAAATTCACCCCTCCACTTT,CASSYVGQGNSPLHF
TRBD2,TRBV4-3,once,TRBJ2-3,TGCGCCAGCAGTCCCGGGACTAGCGGGGTAGATACGCAGTATTTT,CASSPGTSGVDTQYF
TRBD2,TRBV5-5,NA,TRBJ2-2,TGTGCCAGCAGTCATCGGACTAGCGGGGGCCCCCCGGAGGAGCTGTTTTTT,CASSHRTSGGPPEELFF
TRBD2,TRBV6-5,NA,TRBJ2-7,TGTGCCTCAAGCGGACTAGTCCTCTACGAGCAGTACTTC,CASSGLVLYEQYF
NA,TRBV6-5,NA,TRBJ1-6,TGTGCCAGCAGTCTACAGCGCCCCAATTCACCCCTCCACTTT,CASSLQRPNSPLHF
NA,TRBV3-1/TRBV3-2,NA,TRBJ2-7,TGTGCCAGCAGTTCTTTAGGGAGGGGGGTCAACGAGCAGTACTTC,CASSSLGRGVNEQYF
TRBD1,TRBV7-2,NA,TRBJ1-1,TGTGCCAGCAGCCGCGACAGGGGGGATGAAGCTTTCTTT,CASSRDRGDEAFF
NA,TRBV7-9,NA,TRBJ1-2,TGTGCCAGCAGCTTAGGGGCAGGTGCCAACTATGGCTACACCTTC,CASSLGAGANYGYTF
NA,TRBV5-8,NA,TRBJ1-1,TGTGCCGGCAGCTTGGACTGGGCCACTGAAGCTTTCTTT,CAGSLDWATEAFF
NA,TRBV7-9,NA,TRBJ1-2,TGTGCCAGCAGTTCAGGGTTGGAAGGCTACACCTTC,CASSSGLEGYTF